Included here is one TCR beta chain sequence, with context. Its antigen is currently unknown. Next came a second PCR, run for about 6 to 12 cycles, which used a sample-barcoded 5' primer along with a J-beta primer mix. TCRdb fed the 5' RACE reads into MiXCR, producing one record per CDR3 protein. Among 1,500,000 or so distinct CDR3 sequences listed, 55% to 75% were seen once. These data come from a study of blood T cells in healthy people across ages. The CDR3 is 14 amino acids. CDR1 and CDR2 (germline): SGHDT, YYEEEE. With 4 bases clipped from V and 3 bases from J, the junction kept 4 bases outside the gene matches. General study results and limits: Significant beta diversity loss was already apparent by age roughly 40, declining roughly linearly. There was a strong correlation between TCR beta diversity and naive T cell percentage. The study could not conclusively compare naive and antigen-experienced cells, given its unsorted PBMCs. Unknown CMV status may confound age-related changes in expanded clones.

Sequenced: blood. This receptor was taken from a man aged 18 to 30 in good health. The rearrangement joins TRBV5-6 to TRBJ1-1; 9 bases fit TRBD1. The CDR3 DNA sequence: TGTGCCAGCAGCGAAACAGGGGGCTACACTGAAGCTTTCTTT. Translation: CASSETGGYTEAFF.